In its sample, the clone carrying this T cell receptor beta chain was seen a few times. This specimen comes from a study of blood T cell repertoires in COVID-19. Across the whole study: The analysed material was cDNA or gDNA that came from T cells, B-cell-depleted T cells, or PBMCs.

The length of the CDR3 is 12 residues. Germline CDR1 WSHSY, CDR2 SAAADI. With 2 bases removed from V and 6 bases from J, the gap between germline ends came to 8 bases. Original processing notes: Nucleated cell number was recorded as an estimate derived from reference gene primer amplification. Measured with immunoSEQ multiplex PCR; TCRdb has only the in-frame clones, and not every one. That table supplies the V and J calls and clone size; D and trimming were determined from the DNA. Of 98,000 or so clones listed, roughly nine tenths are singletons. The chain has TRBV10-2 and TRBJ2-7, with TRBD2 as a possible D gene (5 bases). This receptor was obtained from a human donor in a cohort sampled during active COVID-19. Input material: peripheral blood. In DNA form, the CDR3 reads TGCGCCAGCAGTGAGCCCCGGGGCGAGCAGTACTTC. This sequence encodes CASSEPRGEQYF.